The source of this T cell receptor (beta chain) is a study of post-analysis software for immune sequencing data. Whole-study findings and limits: Four or five TRBV segments, including TRBV5-6, TRBV5-1 and TRBV20-1, were more frequent in patients than controls.

Concerning this clonotype: Its matching antigen is unknown.

The V end was cut by 5 bases, the J end by 0 bases, with 11 bases between. Germline V gene lookup returns CDR1 SNHLY and CDR2 FYNNEI. The CDR3 totals 14 residues. Prepared libraries of TCR beta cDNA carried unique molecular identifiers. TCRdb analysed the PCR reads with MiXCR anew, one entry per CDR3 protein. The table lists a few hundred thousand distinct CDR3 sequences, around 33% of them singletons. The rearrangement links TRBV2 to TRBJ2-7; D is unclear. This TCR was recovered from a girl aged 10 to 17 with multiple sclerosis. Material for sequencing was blood. In DNA form, the CDR3 reads TGTGCCAGCAGTCCCGAACAGAACTCCTACGAGCAGTACTTC. It specifies CASSPEQNSYEQYF.